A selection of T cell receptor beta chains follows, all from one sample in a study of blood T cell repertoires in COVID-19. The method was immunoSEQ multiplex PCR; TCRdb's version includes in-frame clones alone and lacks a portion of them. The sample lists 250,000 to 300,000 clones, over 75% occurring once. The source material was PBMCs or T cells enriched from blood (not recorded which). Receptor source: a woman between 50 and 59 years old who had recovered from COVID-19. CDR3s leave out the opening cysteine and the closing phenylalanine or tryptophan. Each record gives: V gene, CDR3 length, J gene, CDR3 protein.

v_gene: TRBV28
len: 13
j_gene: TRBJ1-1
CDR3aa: ASSLVNMGGTEAF

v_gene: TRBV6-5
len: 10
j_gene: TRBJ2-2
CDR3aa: ASSFRFGELF

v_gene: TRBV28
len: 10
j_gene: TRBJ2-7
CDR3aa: ASSFARYEQY

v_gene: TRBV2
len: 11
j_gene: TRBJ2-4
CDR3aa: ASGTSGMGIQY

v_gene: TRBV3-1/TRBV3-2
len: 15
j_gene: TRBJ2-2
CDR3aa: ASSLTLGGANTGELF

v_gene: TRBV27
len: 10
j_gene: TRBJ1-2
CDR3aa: ASSGQVEGYT

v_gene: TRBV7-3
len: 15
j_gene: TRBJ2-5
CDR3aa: ASSLTQPGQGQETQY

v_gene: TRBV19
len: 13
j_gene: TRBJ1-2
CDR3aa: ASRLRQGFNYGYT

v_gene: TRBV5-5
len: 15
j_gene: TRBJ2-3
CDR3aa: ASSSSRSSGSGDTQY

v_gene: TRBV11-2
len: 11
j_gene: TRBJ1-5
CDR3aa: ASSLETAQPQH

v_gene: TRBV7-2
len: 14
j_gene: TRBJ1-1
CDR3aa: ASSPRGVRLGTEAF

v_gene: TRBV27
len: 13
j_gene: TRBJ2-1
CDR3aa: ASSSSQGARNEQF

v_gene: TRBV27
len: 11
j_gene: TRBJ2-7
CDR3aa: ASRPGTYYEQY

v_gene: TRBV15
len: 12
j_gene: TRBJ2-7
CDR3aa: ATSRAGGPYEQY

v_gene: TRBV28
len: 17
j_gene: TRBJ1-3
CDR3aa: ASSLLNLAGLNSGNTIY

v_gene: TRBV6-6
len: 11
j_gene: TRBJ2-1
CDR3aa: ASQGTSDNEQF

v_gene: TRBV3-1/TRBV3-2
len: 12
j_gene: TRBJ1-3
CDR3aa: ASSHRSPGNTIY

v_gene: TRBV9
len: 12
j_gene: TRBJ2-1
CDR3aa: ASSDEQGFDEQF

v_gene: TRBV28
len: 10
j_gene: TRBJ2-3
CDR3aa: ASSRYTDTQY

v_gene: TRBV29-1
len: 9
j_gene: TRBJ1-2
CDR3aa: SVDRGDGYT

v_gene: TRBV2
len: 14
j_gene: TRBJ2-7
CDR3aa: ASREDPGQVTYEQY

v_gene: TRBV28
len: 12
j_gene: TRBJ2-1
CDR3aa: ASSLLPRFNEQF

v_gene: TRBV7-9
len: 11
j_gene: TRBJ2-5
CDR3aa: ASSPWTGETQY

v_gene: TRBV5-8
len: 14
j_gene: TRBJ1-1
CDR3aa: ASSLNPGDSNTEAF

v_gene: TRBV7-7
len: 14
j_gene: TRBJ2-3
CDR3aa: ASSLGLAGSTDTQY

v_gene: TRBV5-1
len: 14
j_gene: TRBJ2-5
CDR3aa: ASSLERAGLGETQY

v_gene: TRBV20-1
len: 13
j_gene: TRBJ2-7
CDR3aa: SASEGLAISYEQY

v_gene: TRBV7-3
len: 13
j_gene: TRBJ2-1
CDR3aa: ASSLTGTGDREQF

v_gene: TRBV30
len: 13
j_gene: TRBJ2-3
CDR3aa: AWSHGTSNLDTQY

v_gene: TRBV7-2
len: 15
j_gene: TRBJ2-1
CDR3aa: ASSLALASGRGEGQF

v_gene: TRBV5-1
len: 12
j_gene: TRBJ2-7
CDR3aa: ASESGTGGSEQY

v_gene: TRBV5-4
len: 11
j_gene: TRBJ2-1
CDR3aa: ASSLAQGNEQF

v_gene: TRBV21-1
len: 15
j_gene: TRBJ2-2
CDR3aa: ASSKDRDKVEAGELF

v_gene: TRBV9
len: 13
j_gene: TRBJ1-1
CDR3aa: ASSVETGGNTEAF

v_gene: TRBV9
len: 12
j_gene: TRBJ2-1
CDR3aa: ASSPRAVYNEQF

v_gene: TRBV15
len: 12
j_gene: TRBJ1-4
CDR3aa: ATSRGQGNEKLF

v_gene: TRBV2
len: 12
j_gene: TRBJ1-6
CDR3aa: ASSETGQGSPLH

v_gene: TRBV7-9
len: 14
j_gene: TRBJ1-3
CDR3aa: ASSFRDRLSGNTIY

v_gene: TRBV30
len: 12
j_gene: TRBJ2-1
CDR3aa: AWGSGSPFNEQF

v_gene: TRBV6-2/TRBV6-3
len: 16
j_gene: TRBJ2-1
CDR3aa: ASSYDRNVINSYNEQF

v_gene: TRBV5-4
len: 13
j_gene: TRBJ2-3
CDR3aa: ASSEGLISTDTQY

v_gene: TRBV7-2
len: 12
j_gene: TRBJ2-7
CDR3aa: ASSPWTGTYEQY